A selection of T cell receptor beta chains follows, all from one sample in a study of blood T cell repertoires in COVID-19. Some clones are missing from TCRdb's copy, which holds only in-frame ones; the method was immunoSEQ multiplex PCR. The sample shows over 30,000 clones, under 90% of them seen only once. The sample comprised peripheral blood. The origin of the receptors is a man over 45 with acute or convalescent COVID-19. Each CDR3 is given with its conserved first and last residue. The order of the fields is D gene, J gene, clone size, V gene, CDR3 protein, CDR3 DNA. The D gene is left open where the match is weak. The size of a clone is reported for some rows only, either as once, few or many, or as a class for expanded clones.

D: -; J: TRBJ1-6; size: -; V: TRBV12-5; CDR3: CASGYNRYSPLHF; DNA: TGTGCTAGTGGTTATAACAGGTATTCACCCCTCCACTTT
D: -; J: TRBJ1-2; size: -; V: TRBV30; CDR3: CAWSVTNYGYTF; DNA: TGTGCCTGGAGTGTGACAAACTATGGCTACACCTTC
D: TRBD2; J: TRBJ2-1; size: -; V: TRBV28; CDR3: CASSLGAAFAGGLLNEQFF; DNA: TGTGCCAGCAGTTTAGGGGCAGCTTTCGCGGGAGGGTTATTAAATGAGCAGTTCTTC
D: TRBD1; J: TRBJ2-1; size: -; V: TRBV11-2; CDR3: CASTQGNEQFF; DNA: TGTGCCAGTACACAGGGGAATGAGCAGTTCTTC
D: -; J: TRBJ2-2; size: -; V: TRBV3-1/TRBV3-2; CDR3: CASAQVRGTGELFF; DNA: TGTGCCAGCGCTCAGGTGCGGGGCACCGGGGAGCTGTTTTTT
D: TRBD1; J: TRBJ1-6; size: -; V: TRBV19; CDR3: CASLGQGDSPLHF; DNA: TGTGCCAGTTTGGGACAGGGAGATTCACCCCTCCACTTT
D: TRBD2; J: TRBJ2-5; size: once; V: TRBV11-2; CDR3: CASSLAGTSGFQETQYF; DNA: TGTGCCAGCAGCTTGGCCGGGACTAGCGGATTTCAAGAGACCCAGTACTTC
D: -; J: TRBJ2-7; size: few; V: TRBV27; CDR3: CASSLGATYEQYF; DNA: TGTGCCAGCAGTTTAGGTGCGACTTACGAGCAGTACTTC
D: TRBD1; J: TRBJ1-1; size: -; V: TRBV5-5; CDR3: CASSSLLDRVDEAFF; DNA: TGTGCCAGCAGCTCCCTTTTAGACAGGGTGGATGAAGCTTTCTTT
D: -; J: TRBJ2-2; size: -; V: TRBV20-1; CDR3: CSASLRSSGGVNTGELFF; DNA: TGCAGTGCTAGTCTAAGGAGCAGTGGCGGGGTGAACACCGGGGAGCTGTTTTTT
D: -; J: TRBJ2-1; size: -; V: TRBV2; CDR3: CASPPSSSYNEQFF; DNA: TGTGCCAGCCCACCCTCGAGCTCCTACAATGAGCAGTTCTTC
D: TRBD1; J: TRBJ2-5; size: -; V: TRBV5-1; CDR3: CASSLNPQGMEETQYF; DNA: TGCGCCAGCAGCCTAAACCCACAGGGGATGGAGGAGACCCAGTACTTC
D: TRBD1; J: TRBJ2-3; size: -; V: TRBV6-1; CDR3: CASSGRGTGVSDTQYF; DNA: TGTGCCAGCAGTGGCAGGGGGACAGGGGTCTCCGATACGCAGTATTTT
D: -; J: TRBJ1-5; size: -; V: TRBV30; CDR3: CAWSVSGDLQPQHF; DNA: TGTGCCTGGAGTGTATCAGGGGATCTCCAGCCCCAGCATTTT
D: -; J: TRBJ2-3; size: -; V: TRBV27; CDR3: CASSLRAATSISPDTQYF; DNA: TGTGCCAGCAGTTTGCGGGCTGCCACCTCCATCTCCCCAGATACGCAGTATTTT
D: TRBD1; J: TRBJ2-7; size: medium-sized; V: TRBV11-2; CDR3: CASSAEFYRGTYEQYF; DNA: TGTGCCAGCAGCGCAGAGTTCTACAGGGGGACCTACGAGCAGTACTTC
D: -; J: TRBJ1-5; size: -; V: TRBV14; CDR3: CASSQDGNQPQHF; DNA: TGTGCCAGCAGCCAAGACGGCAATCAGCCCCAGCATTTT
D: -; J: TRBJ1-5; size: -; V: TRBV6-2/TRBV6-3; CDR3: CASSPQGSNQPQHF; DNA: TGTGCCAGCAGTCCCCAGGGAAGCAATCAGCCCCAGCATTTT
D: TRBD1; J: TRBJ2-3; size: -; V: TRBV5-1; CDR3: CASSENPFDRGQDTQYF; DNA: TGCGCCAGCAGCGAAAATCCCTTCGACAGGGGTCAGGATACGCAGTATTTT
D: -; J: TRBJ2-5; size: -; V: TRBV3-1/TRBV3-2; CDR3: CASSQDGWRGNQETQYF; DNA: TGTGCCAGCAGCCAAGATGGGTGGAGGGGAAACCAAGAGACCCAGTACTTC
D: TRBD1; J: TRBJ2-7; size: -; V: TRBV28; CDR3: CASSPRTGAYEQYF; DNA: TGTGCCAGCAGTCCTCGGACAGGTGCCTACGAGCAGTACTTC
D: -; J: TRBJ2-1; size: once; V: TRBV27; CDR3: CASSLAGTFFSSYNEQFF; DNA: TGTGCCAGCAGTTTAGCCGGGACTTTTTTCAGCTCCTACAATGAGCAGTTCTTC
D: TRBD1; J: TRBJ2-3; size: -; V: TRBV4-1; CDR3: CASRAGTGGSDTQYF; DNA: TGCGCCAGCAGGGCCGGGACAGGGGGTTCAGATACGCAGTATTTT
D: TRBD2; J: TRBJ2-5; size: -; V: TRBV7-3; CDR3: CASSLGSGGLRETQYF; DNA: TGTGCCAGCAGCTTAGGTAGCGGGGGACTTCGAGAGACCCAGTACTTC
D: TRBD1; J: TRBJ1-1; size: few; V: TRBV24-1; CDR3: CATSGAGQGAGTEAFF; DNA: TGTGCCACCAGTGGGGCGGGACAGGGGGCAGGAACTGAAGCTTTCTTT
D: TRBD1; J: TRBJ2-7; size: -; V: TRBV3-1/TRBV3-2; CDR3: CASSPDRAEQYF; DNA: TGTGCCAGCAGTCCGGACAGGGCCGAGCAGTACTTC
D: TRBD1; J: TRBJ1-6; size: once; V: TRBV28; CDR3: CASSTRTGGNYNSPLHF; DNA: TGTGCCAGCAGTACCCGGACAGGGGGCAACTATAATTCACCCCTCCACTTT
D: TRBD2; J: TRBJ2-7; size: -; V: TRBV4-2; CDR3: CASSLSGLAGYEQYF; DNA: TGTGCCAGCAGCCTATCGGGACTAGCGGGCTACGAGCAGTACTTC
D: -; J: TRBJ1-3; size: -; V: TRBV5-1; CDR3: CASSLEGGAASGNTIYF; DNA: TGCGCCAGCAGCTTGGAAGGGGGGGCGGCCTCTGGAAACACCATATATTTT
D: -; J: TRBJ1-4; size: once; V: TRBV28; CDR3: CASSNRQVTDEKLFF; DNA: TGTGCCAGCAGTAATAGACAGGTCACTGATGAAAAACTGTTTTTT
D: -; J: TRBJ2-7; size: -; V: TRBV5-4; CDR3: CASSPGTSAEQYF; DNA: TGTGCCAGCAGCCCTGGGACATCTGCCGAGCAGTACTTC
D: -; J: TRBJ2-7; size: -; V: TRBV15; CDR3: CATSLDMYEQYF; DNA: TGTGCCACCAGCCTCGACATGTACGAGCAGTACTTC